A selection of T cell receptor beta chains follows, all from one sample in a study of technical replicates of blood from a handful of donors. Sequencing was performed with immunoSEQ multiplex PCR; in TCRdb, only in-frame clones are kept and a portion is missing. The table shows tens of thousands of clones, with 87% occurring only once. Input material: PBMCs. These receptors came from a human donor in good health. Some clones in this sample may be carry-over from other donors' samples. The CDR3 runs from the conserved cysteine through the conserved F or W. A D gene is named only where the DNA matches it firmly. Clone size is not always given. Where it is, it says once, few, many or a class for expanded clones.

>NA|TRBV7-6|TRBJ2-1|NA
CASSVRGHHEQFF
TGTGCCAGCAGCGTAAGGGGACACCATGAGCAGTTCTTC
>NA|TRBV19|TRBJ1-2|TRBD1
CASNHRGRSAYGYTF
TGTGCCAGTAACCACAGGGGGCGCTCCGCCTATGGCTACACCTTC
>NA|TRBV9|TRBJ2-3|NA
CASSTRAGLTDTQYF
TGTGCCAGCAGCACCCGGGCGGGGCTCACAGATACGCAGTATTTT
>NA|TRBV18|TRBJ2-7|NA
CASSRKERQADEQYF
TGTGCCAGCTCACGAAAAGAAAGACAGGCCGACGAGCAGTACTTC
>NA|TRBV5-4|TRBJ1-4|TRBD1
CASSQMTGKNEKLFF
TGTGCCAGCAGCCAAATGACAGGGAAAAATGAAAAACTGTTTTTT
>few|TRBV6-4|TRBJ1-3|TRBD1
CASSDSAGGSGNTIYF
TGTGCCAGCAGTGACTCGGCAGGGGGCTCTGGAAACACCATATATTTT
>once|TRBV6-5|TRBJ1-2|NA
CASSYGVEGGYGYTF
TGTGCCAGCAGTTATGGGGTTGAGGGAGGCTATGGCTACACCTTC
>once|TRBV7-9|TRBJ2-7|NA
CASSLSGNPYEQYF
TGTGCCAGCAGCCTATCAGGGAATCCCTACGAGCAGTACTTC
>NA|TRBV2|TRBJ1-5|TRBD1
CASSLEDRGFNQPQHF
TGTGCCAGCAGTTTGGAGGACAGGGGCTTTAATCAGCCCCAGCATTTT
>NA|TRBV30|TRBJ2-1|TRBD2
CAWTRGLAGVNEQFF
TGTGCCTGGACAAGGGGGCTAGCGGGAGTGAATGAGCAGTTCTTC
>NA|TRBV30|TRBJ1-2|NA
CAWSVLYGYTF
TGTGCCTGGAGTGTACTCTATGGCTACACCTTC
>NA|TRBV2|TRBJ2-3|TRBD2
CASSKGLASTDTQYF
TGTGCCAGCAGCAAGGGACTAGCGAGCACAGATACGCAGTATTTT
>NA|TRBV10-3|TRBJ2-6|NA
CAISLSGANVLTF
TGTGCCATCAGCCTGTCTGGGGCCAACGTCCTGACTTTC
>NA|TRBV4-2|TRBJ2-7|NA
CASSQKTDSYEQYF
TGTGCCAGCAGCCAAAAAACGGACAGCTACGAGCAGTACTTC
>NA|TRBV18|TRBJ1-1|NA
CASSPAAVGTEAFF
TGTGCCAGCTCACCTGCAGCGGTTGGTACTGAAGCTTTCTTT
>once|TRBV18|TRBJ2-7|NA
CASSPAGDLSYEQYF
TGTGCCAGCTCACCAGCAGGGGATCTATCCTACGAGCAGTACTTC
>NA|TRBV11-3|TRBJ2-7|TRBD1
CASSLAGGDSYEQYF
TGTGCCAGCAGCTTAGCAGGGGGCGATTCCTACGAGCAGTACTTC
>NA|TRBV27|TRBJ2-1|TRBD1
CASSPVGQGLNEQFF
TGTGCCAGCAGTCCCGTCGGACAGGGTCTGAATGAGCAGTTCTTC
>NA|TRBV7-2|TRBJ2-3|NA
CASSFRTGGTDTQYF
TGTGCCAGCAGCTTCCGGACCGGCGGGACAGATACGCAGTATTTT
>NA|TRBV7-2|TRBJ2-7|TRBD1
CASSLKRQGRYEQYF
TGTGCCAGCAGCTTAAAGAGACAGGGTCGCTACGAGCAGTACTTC
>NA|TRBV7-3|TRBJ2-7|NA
CASTPSGEWLYEQYF
TGTGCCAGCACCCCTTCCGGGGAGTGGTTATACGAGCAGTACTTC
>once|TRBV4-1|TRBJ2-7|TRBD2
CASSQGTSGTYEQYF
TGCGCCAGCAGCCAAGGGACTAGCGGCACCTACGAGCAGTACTTC
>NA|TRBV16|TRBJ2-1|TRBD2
CASSQGTSNEQFF
TGTGCCAGCAGCCAGGGGACTAGCAATGAGCAGTTCTTC
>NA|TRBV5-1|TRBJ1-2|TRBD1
CASSLDGQGGSGYTF
TGCGCCAGCAGCTTGGACGGACAGGGAGGATCTGGCTACACCTTC
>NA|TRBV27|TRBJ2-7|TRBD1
CASRRRGQGALEQYF
TGTGCCAGCAGGCGCCGGGGACAGGGGGCCCTCGAGCAGTACTTC
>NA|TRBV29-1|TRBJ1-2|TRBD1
CSVLQLDRASYGYTF
TGCAGCGTTCTCCAATTGGACAGGGCTAGCTATGGCTACACCTTC
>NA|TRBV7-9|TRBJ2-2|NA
CASTKEANTGELFF
TGTGCCAGCACCAAGGAGGCAAACACCGGGGAGCTGTTTTTT
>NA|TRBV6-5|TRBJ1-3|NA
CASTPGERNTIYF
TGTGCCAGCACCCCAGGGGAGCGAAACACCATATATTTT
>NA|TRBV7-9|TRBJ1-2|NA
CASSLAPGCYGYTF
TGTGCCAGCAGCTTAGCCCCAGGGTGCTATGGCTACACCTTC
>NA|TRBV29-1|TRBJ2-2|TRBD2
CSVDAGDTGELFF
TGCAGCGTTGACGCGGGGGACACCGGGGAGCTGTTTTTT
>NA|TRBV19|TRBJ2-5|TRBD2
CASSISGGSGETQYF
TGTGCCAGTAGTATTTCGGGAGGATCTGGTGAGACCCAGTACTTC
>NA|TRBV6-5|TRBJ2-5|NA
CASRTTARETQYF
TGTGCCAGCAGAACAACAGCCAGGGAGACCCAGTACTTC
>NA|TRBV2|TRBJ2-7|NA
CASSAQTYEQYF
TGTGCCAGCAGTGCCCAGACCTACGAGCAGTACTTC
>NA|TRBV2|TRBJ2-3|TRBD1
CASSSETGSVSADTQYF
TGTGCCAGCAGTTCAGAGACAGGGTCCGTCTCGGCAGATACGCAGTATTTT
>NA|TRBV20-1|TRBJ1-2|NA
CSLSAHYGYTF
TGCAGTCTATCCGCCCACTATGGCTACACCTTC
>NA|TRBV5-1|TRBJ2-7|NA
CASSPLYEQYF
TGCGCCAGCAGCCCTCTCTACGAGCAGTACTTC
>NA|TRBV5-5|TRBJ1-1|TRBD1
CASRSQTGIPEAFF
TGTGCCAGCCGAAGCCAGACAGGGATCCCTGAAGCTTTCTTT